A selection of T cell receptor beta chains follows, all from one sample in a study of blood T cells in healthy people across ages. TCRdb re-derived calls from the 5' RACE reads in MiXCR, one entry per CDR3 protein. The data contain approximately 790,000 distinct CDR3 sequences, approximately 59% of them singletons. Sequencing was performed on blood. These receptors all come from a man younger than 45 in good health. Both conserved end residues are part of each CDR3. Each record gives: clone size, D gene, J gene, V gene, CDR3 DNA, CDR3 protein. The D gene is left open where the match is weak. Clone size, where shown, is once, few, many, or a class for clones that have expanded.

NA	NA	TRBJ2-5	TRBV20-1	TGCAGTGCTAGCGCACCCCACGGCAGACAAGAGACCCAGTACTTC	CSASAPHGRQETQYF
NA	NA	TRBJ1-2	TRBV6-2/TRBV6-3	TGTGCCAGCAGTTACTCGATTTTTCTCCGGGAGGACACCTTC	CASSYSIFLREDTF
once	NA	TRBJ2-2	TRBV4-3	TGCGCCAGCAGCCCGGGGGCAGGGACGGACGGGGAGCTGTTTTTT	CASSPGAGTDGELFF
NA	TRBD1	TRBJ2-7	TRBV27	TGTGCCAGCAGTGTAAACAGGGGCAGCTCCTACGAGCAGTACTTC	CASSVNRGSSYEQYF
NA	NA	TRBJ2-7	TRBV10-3	TGTGCCATCAGTGAGTCTGGGACGAAGAGCTCCTACGAGCAGTACTTC	CAISESGTKSSYEQYF
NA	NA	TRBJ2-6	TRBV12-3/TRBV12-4	TGTGCCAGCAGTCCCCTCCTCGGGAGCAGCTCTGGGGCCAACGTCCTGACTTTC	CASSPLLGSSSGANVLTF
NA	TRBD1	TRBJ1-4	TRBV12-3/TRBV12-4	TGTGCCAGCACTCCGCAGGGGGCCTCTGAAAAACTGTTTTTT	CASTPQGASEKLFF
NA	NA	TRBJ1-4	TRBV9	TGTGCCAGCAGCGTAGAAGGAGGGGAAGAAAAACTGTTTTTT	CASSVEGGEEKLFF
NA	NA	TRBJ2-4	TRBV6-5	TGTGCCAGCAGTTATCGCCCCTACACGGGGTCTCCACAGTACTTC	CASSYRPYTGSPQYF
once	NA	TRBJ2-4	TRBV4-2	TGTGCCAGCAGCCAAGCGGGGGCCGGAGACTCCAACATTCAGTACTTC	CASSQAGAGDSNIQYF
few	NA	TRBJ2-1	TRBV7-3	TGTGCCAGCAGTTTCAGGGATTTCAATGAGCAGTTCTTC	CASSFRDFNEQFF
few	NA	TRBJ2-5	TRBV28	TGTGCCAGCAGTTTACCCGGGGTTCAAGAGACCCAGTACTTC	CASSLPGVQETQYF
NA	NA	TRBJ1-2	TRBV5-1	TGCGCCAGCAGCTTGCGGGCAGGGACCGGCGGCTACACCTTC	CASSLRAGTGGYTF
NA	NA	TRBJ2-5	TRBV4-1	TGCGCCAGCAGCCAAGGCTTCGGGGGCCCCCTAGAGACCCAGTACTTC	CASSQGFGGPLETQYF
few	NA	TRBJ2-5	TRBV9	TGTGCCAGCACCCCCGGGTCGGCGGAACAAGAGACCCAGTACTTC	CASTPGSAEQETQYF
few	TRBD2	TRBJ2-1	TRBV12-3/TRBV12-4	TGTGCCAGCAGTTTTGGGACTAGGTACAATGAGCAGTTCTTC	CASSFGTRYNEQFF
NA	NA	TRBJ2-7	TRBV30	TGTGCCTGGAGCCAACAGGTCTACGAGCAGTACTTC	CAWSQQVYEQYF
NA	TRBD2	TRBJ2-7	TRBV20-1	TGCAGTGCTTTAAGGACTAGCGGGAGCTCCTACAATGAGCAGTACTTC	CSALRTSGSSYNEQYF
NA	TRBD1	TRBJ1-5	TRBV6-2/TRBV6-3	TGTGCCAGCAGTTTCGTCCCGGGACAGGGTCAGCAGCCCCAGCATTTT	CASSFVPGQGQQPQHF
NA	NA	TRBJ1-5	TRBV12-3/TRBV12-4	TGTGCCAGCAGTTGGGGGAACGGCAATCAGCCCCAGCATTTT	CASSWGNGNQPQHF
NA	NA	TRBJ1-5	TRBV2	TGTGCCAGCAGGATTAGGGGCAGCAATCAGCCCCAGCATTTT	CASRIRGSNQPQHF
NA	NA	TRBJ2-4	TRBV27	TGTGCCAGCAGTACACAAAGAGGGGCCAAAAACATTCAGTACTTC	CASSTQRGAKNIQYF
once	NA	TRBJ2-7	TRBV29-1	TGCAGCGTTGAAGATGAGGCAGGGGGGTCCTACGAGCAGTACTTC	CSVEDEAGGSYEQYF
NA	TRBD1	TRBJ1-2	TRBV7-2	TGTGCCAGCAGCTTAGTTGGGACAGGGGGCGGCGGTGGCTACACCTTC	CASSLVGTGGGGGYTF
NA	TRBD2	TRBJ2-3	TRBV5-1	TGCGCCAGCATCTTTGCGGGGGGGCCGAATAATCCAGATACGCAGTATTTT	CASIFAGGPNNPDTQYF
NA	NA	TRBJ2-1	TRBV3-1	TGTGCCAGCAGCCTTGGGCCGGGCCCCTACAATGAGCAGTTCTTC	CASSLGPGPYNEQFF
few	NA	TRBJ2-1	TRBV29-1	TGCAGCGTCTCATCTTTAGGAACCTACAATGAGCAGTTCTTC	CSVSSLGTYNEQFF
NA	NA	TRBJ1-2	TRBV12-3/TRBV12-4	TGTGCCACTTCTCGGGGGGCCTTAAACTATGGCTACACCTTC	CATSRGALNYGYTF
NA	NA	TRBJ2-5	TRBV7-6	TGTGCCAGCAGCTTAATCCCCCCTGAGACCCAGTACTTC	CASSLIPPETQYF
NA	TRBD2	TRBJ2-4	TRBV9	TGTGCCAGCAGCGTAGCCGGGGGGGCGGCCAAAAACATTCAGTACTTC	CASSVAGGAAKNIQYF
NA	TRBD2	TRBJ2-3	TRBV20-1	TGCAGTGCTACCCGACTAGCGGGGGGAGTAACAGATACGCAGTATTTT	CSATRLAGGVTDTQYF
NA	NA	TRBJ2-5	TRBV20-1	TGCAGTGCCCCGGGACCATACCAAGAGACCCAGTACTTC	CSAPGPYQETQYF
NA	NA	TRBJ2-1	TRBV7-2	TGTGCCAGCAGCTTCTTGAGGTCAGGGGGGGGGAATGAGCAGTTCTTC	CASSFLRSGGGNEQFF
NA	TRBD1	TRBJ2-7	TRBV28	TGTGCCAGCATCGTACAGGGGCGGAGCTCCTACGAGCAGTACTTC	CASIVQGRSSYEQYF
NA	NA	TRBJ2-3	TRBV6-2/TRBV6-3	TGTGCCAGCAGCGACCCGGGACCGGGCGGTATCGATACGCAGTATTTT	CASSDPGPGGIDTQYF
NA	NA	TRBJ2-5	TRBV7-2	TGTGCCAGCAGCGCCGCGCCAGGGCGCCAAGAGACCCAGTACTTC	CASSAAPGRQETQYF
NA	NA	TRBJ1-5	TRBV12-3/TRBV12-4	TGTGCCAGCAGTTTTGGGGACGGGGCCAATCAGCCCCAGCATTTT	CASSFGDGANQPQHF
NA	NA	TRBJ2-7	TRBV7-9	TGTGCCAGCACCCTACAGGGTGCCGAGCAGTACTTC	CASTLQGAEQYF
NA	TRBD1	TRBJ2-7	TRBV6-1	TGTGCCAGCAGGACGACAGGGTTATACGAGCAGTACTTC	CASRTTGLYEQYF
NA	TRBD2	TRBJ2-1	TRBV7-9	TGTGCCAGCAGCCCCCGGTCTAGCGGGGGACTGTACAATGAGCAGTTCTTC	CASSPRSSGGLYNEQFF
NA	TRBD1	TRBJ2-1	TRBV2	TGTGCCAGCAATGACAAAAGGGGGCCCTCCTACAATGAGCAGTTCTTC	CASNDKRGPSYNEQFF
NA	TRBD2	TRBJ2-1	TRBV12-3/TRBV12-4	TGTGCCAGCAGTGCCGGGACTAAAGGGCGCGAGCAGTTCTTC	CASSAGTKGREQFF
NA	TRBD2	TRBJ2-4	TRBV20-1	TGCAGTGCTGAGGAGCGGGGGCACATTCAGTACTTC	CSAEERGHIQYF
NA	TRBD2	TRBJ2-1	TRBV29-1	TGCAGCGTCATAGCGGGGGGGCTTCTCAATGAGCAGTTCTTC	CSVIAGGLLNEQFF
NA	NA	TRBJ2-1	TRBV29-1	TGCAGCGTTGAAGGCCCCCAATCCATAGGCTCCTATAATGAGCAGTTCTTC	CSVEGPQSIGSYNEQFF
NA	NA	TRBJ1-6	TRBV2	TGTGCCAGCAGGAGGCGGGTGTCACCCCTCCACTTT	CASRRRVSPLHF